The rows below give T cell receptor beta chains drawn from one sample of a study of follicular helper T cells after annual influenza vaccination. Sequencing was performed with immunoSEQ multiplex PCR; in TCRdb, only in-frame clones are kept and a portion is missing. The sample includes over 10,000 clones, more than 75% of them seen just once. The sample here was CXCR5+ CD38- circulating T follicular helper cells from blood, taken on the day of influenza vaccination. These receptors were obtained from an adult who received the influenza vaccine. CDR3s include the opening cysteine and the closing phenylalanine or tryptophan. Fields, in order: clone size, V gene, J gene, D gene, CDR3 protein, CDR3 DNA. The D gene is left open where the match is weak. Clone size appears in some rows only: once, few, many, or a class for an expanded clone.

abundance: -; v_gene: TRBV4-1; j_gene: TRBJ2-2; d_gene: -; CDR3aa: CASSRGGATGELFF; CDR3nt: TGCGCCAGCAGCCGAGGGGGGGCCACCGGGGAGCTGTTTTTT
abundance: -; v_gene: TRBV7-2; j_gene: TRBJ1-2; d_gene: -; CDR3aa: CASSLVVAGQGYTF; CDR3nt: TGTGCCAGCAGCTTAGTAGTGGCGGGGCAGGGCTACACCTTC
abundance: once; v_gene: TRBV10-3; j_gene: TRBJ2-4; d_gene: -; CDR3aa: CAISDPGLKNIQYF; CDR3nt: TGTGCCATCAGTGATCCGGGTCTCAAAAACATTCAGTACTTC
abundance: -; v_gene: TRBV6-5; j_gene: TRBJ1-1; d_gene: -; CDR3aa: CASSYDRWTQTEAFF; CDR3nt: TGTGCCAGCAGTTACGACCGATGGACGCAGACTGAAGCTTTCTTT
abundance: few; v_gene: TRBV2; j_gene: TRBJ1-2; d_gene: TRBD1; CDR3aa: CASSPDRGDYGYTF; CDR3nt: TGTGCCAGCAGTCCCGACAGGGGTGACTATGGCTACACCTTC
abundance: -; v_gene: TRBV4-2; j_gene: TRBJ2-7; d_gene: -; CDR3aa: CASSLQSLAEGTEQYF; CDR3nt: TGTGCCAGCAGCCTTCAGTCATTAGCGGAGGGGACCGAGCAGTACTTC
abundance: -; v_gene: TRBV7-8; j_gene: TRBJ1-6; d_gene: -; CDR3aa: CASSRTVRGTDSPLHF; CDR3nt: TGTGCCAGCAGCCGAACCGTACGTGGGACGGATTCACCCCTCCACTTT
abundance: -; v_gene: TRBV4-3; j_gene: TRBJ2-5; d_gene: -; CDR3aa: CASSQEFPDQETQYF; CDR3nt: TGCGCCAGCAGCCAAGAATTTCCGGACCAAGAGACCCAGTACTTC
abundance: -; v_gene: TRBV5-1; j_gene: TRBJ2-5; d_gene: TRBD2; CDR3aa: CASTPSGLAGKTQYF; CDR3nt: TGCGCCAGCACCCCCTCCGGACTAGCGGGGAAGACCCAGTACTTC
abundance: -; v_gene: TRBV7-2; j_gene: TRBJ2-7; d_gene: -; CDR3aa: CASSFYSSSYEQYF; CDR3nt: TGTGCCAGCAGCTTTTACTCGAGCTCCTACGAGCAGTACTTC
abundance: -; v_gene: TRBV11-1; j_gene: TRBJ1-1; d_gene: -; CDR3aa: CASSPGSEAFF; CDR3nt: TGTGCCAGCAGCCCCGGGTCTGAAGCTTTCTTT
abundance: -; v_gene: TRBV5-1; j_gene: TRBJ2-3; d_gene: -; CDR3aa: CASSLGGSMGSFTDTQYF; CDR3nt: TGCGCCAGCAGCTTGGGAGGATCTATGGGCAGCTTCACAGATACGCAGTATTTT
abundance: -; v_gene: TRBV28; j_gene: TRBJ2-3; d_gene: -; CDR3aa: CASRSFGGGTDTQYF; CDR3nt: TGTGCCAGCAGGTCGTTTGGAGGGGGCACAGATACGCAGTATTTT
abundance: -; v_gene: TRBV11-3; j_gene: TRBJ1-2; d_gene: -; CDR3aa: CASSAETGGYTF; CDR3nt: TGTGCCAGCAGCGCCGAGACAGGTGGCTACACCTTC
abundance: -; v_gene: TRBV7-2; j_gene: TRBJ2-7; d_gene: TRBD2; CDR3aa: CASSLGERGGPYEQYF; CDR3nt: TGTGCCAGCAGCTTAGGCGAGCGGGGGGGCCCCTACGAGCAGTACTTC
abundance: once; v_gene: TRBV30; j_gene: TRBJ2-5; d_gene: TRBD2; CDR3aa: CALRLATSGTQYF; CDR3nt: TGTGCCTTAAGACTAGCGACCTCTGGGACCCAGTACTTC
abundance: -; v_gene: TRBV7-2; j_gene: TRBJ2-3; d_gene: TRBD2; CDR3aa: CASSAGLAGGADTQYF; CDR3nt: TGTGCCAGCAGCGCCGGACTAGCGGGCGGGGCAGATACGCAGTATTTT
abundance: -; v_gene: TRBV6-1; j_gene: TRBJ1-5; d_gene: -; CDR3aa: CASSEASYDSNQPQHF; CDR3nt: TGTGCCAGCAGTGAAGCGTCTTATGACAGCAATCAGCCCCAGCATTTT
abundance: -; v_gene: TRBV7-9; j_gene: TRBJ1-1; d_gene: -; CDR3aa: CASSKTGYTEAFF; CDR3nt: TGTGCCAGCAGCAAAACAGGGTACACTGAAGCTTTCTTT
abundance: -; v_gene: TRBV19; j_gene: TRBJ1-6; d_gene: TRBD1; CDR3aa: CASSRWTGGRKNSPLHF; CDR3nt: TGTGCCAGTAGTAGATGGACAGGGGGAAGGAAGAATTCACCCCTCCACTTT
abundance: -; v_gene: TRBV6-5; j_gene: TRBJ1-1; d_gene: TRBD1; CDR3aa: CASHGGTGGSEAFF; CDR3nt: TGTGCCAGCCACGGCGGGACAGGGGGATCTGAAGCTTTCTTT
abundance: once; v_gene: TRBV27; j_gene: TRBJ1-2; d_gene: -; CDR3aa: CASRDWRDGYTF; CDR3nt: TGTGCCAGCAGGGATTGGCGGGATGGCTACACCTTC
abundance: -; v_gene: TRBV7-2; j_gene: TRBJ1-1; d_gene: -; CDR3aa: CASSLVSLQTEAFF; CDR3nt: TGTGCCAGCAGCTTGGTCAGCCTACAAACTGAAGCTTTCTTT
abundance: -; v_gene: TRBV28; j_gene: TRBJ1-4; d_gene: TRBD1; CDR3aa: CASSLIRGTGDEKLFF; CDR3nt: TGTGCCAGCAGTTTAATTCGTGGGACAGGGGATGAAAAACTGTTTTTT